Each of the 25 T cell receptor beta chains below was sequenced from the same sample in a study of blood T cell repertoires in COVID-19. Assay: immunoSEQ multiplex PCR; the TCRdb copy retains only in-frame clones and omits some. The table lists fewer than 200,000 clones, 82% of them singletons. The specimen sequenced was peripheral blood. The receptors come from a woman aged 40-49 years with COVID-19, enrolled during active disease.

The chain carries TRBV10-3 and TRBJ2-5; 7 positions agree with TRBD1. V lost 7 bases, J lost 0 bases, and 8 bases stayed unmatched. Germline V gene data show CDR1 as ENHRY and CDR2 as SYGVKD. CDR3 size: 15 residues. The CDR3 reads CAIIPGQRYQETQYF. For the CDR3, the DNA is TGTGCCATCATACCGGGACAGCGGTACCAAGAGACCCAGTACTTC.

This clone was counted a single time. The rearrangement uses TRBV10-3 and TRBJ1-5; perhaps TRBD1 as D (5 bases). Germline-derived CDR1 and CDR2 are ENHRY and SYGVKD. V was pared by 9 bases and J by 2 bases, with 8 bases between. The CDR3 totals 12 residues. CDR3 residues: CAIGAGNQPQHF. As DNA, the CDR3 is TGTGCCATAGGGGCTGGCAATCAGCCCCAGCATTTT.

J is TRBJ1-1 and V is TRBV12-3 or TRBV12-4; TRBD1 might be the D (5 bases). The CDR3 is 13 amino acids. The V gene lost 7 bases and the J gene lost 6 bases, with 15 bases spanning the gap. The CDR3, as DNA: TGTGCCAGCACTCCCCGGGGGGGGTCTGAAGCTTTCTTT. Its translation is CASTPRGGSEAFF.

This clone has more than one count but fewer than ten. This chain connects TRBV6-1 to TRBJ2-2; 7 bases match TRBD2. V lost 4 bases, J lost 5 bases, and 10 bases stayed unmatched. The CDR3 spans 16 residues. Germline values: CDR1 MNHNS, CDR2 SASEGT. Here the CDR3 reads CASSALLGEGTGELFF. DNA of the CDR3: TGTGCCAGCAGTGCGCTCTTAGGGGAGGGAACCGGGGAGCTGTTTTTT.

The rearrangement joins TRBV5-4 to TRBJ2-2, with 7 positions matching TRBD1. CDR3 size: 14 residues. The trim removed 0 bases at V and 5 bases at J, leaving 1 base unmatched. The germline V gene has CDR1 SGHNT and CDR2 YYREEE (reference sequence). The CDR3 here is CASSLEQGTGELFF. The DNA of the CDR3 is TGTGCCAGCAGCTTGGAACAGGGGACCGGGGAGCTGTTTTTT.

The CDR3 is CASSQTNPVIYGYTF. The CDR3 DNA sequence: TGTGCCAGCAGCCAGACAAATCCGGTGATCTATGGCTACACCTTC. The chain links TRBV3-1 (or the pseudogene TRBV3-2) to TRBJ1-2, with no clear D. Looked up from germline, CDR1 is LGHDT and CDR2 is YNNKEL (reference sequence). The CDR3 sequence is 15 residues long. The germline V and J ends were trimmed by 3 bases and 4 bases, with 15 bases remaining between them.

The chain has TRBV7-6 and TRBJ2-2; weak D call: TRBD1 (6 bases). Germline V gene sequence: CDR1 SGHVS, CDR2 FNYEAQ. The germline V and J ends were trimmed by 6 bases and 2 bases, with 13 bases remaining between them. The CDR3 runs to 15 residues. In nucleotides, the CDR3 is TGTGCCAGCAGAAAACAGGGATACAACACCGGGGAGCTGTTTTTT. This translates into CASRKQGYNTGELFF.

The J gene is TRBJ2-1, the V gene TRBV5-1, with TRBD2 identical over 8 bases. The CDR3 totals 15 residues. In germline, CDR1 is SGHRS, CDR2 YFSETQ. Trimming removed 0 bases from V and 8 bases from J; junction bases left unmatched: 7. CDR3: CASSLGGLAGDEQFF. The CDR3 nucleotides read TGCGCCAGCAGCTTGGGCGGACTAGCAGGGGATGAGCAGTTCTTC. Supplemented by reference TRBV5-1 and TRBJ2-1, the full variable domain reads KAGVTQTPRYLIKTRGQQVTLSCSPISGHRSVSWYQQTPGQGLQFLFEYFSETQRNKGNFPGRFSGRQFSNSRSEMNVSTLELGDSALYLCASSLGGLAGDEQFFGPGTRLTVL.

The genes are TRBV5-1 and TRBJ2-3; D gene uncertain. V was clipped by 0 bases and J by 5 bases, with 4 bases between them. The CDR3 has 12 amino acids. The germline gives CDR1 SGHRS, CDR2 YFSETQ. CDR3 sequence: CASSLAVDTQYF. In DNA, the CDR3 is TGCGCCAGCAGCTTGGCTGTAGATACGCAGTATTTT.

This clone was seen once. The rearrangement links TRBV7-9 to TRBJ1-4, with D tentatively TRBD1 (6 bases). V was cut by 5 bases and J by 0 bases, with 10 bases left in between. Germline CDR1 is SEHNR and CDR2 is FQNEAQ (reference sequence). CDR3 length equals 15 residues. CDR3 DNA sequence: TGTGCCAGCAGCCGAAGGACAGCAACTAATGAAAAACTGTTTTTT. Translation: CASSRRTATNEKLFF.

The rearrangement joins TRBV3-1 (or the pseudogene TRBV3-2) to TRBJ2-7; D gene ambiguous. CDR3 length: 13 amino acids. V lost 4 bases and J lost 5, with 12 bases in between. CDR1 is LGHDT and CDR2 is YNNKEL in the germline V gene (reference sequence). CDR3 sequence: CASSRGPVNEQYF. CDR3 DNA sequence: TGTGCCAGCAGCCGAGGTCCCGTCAACGAGCAGTACTTC.

The rearrangement joins TRBV5-5 to TRBJ1-2, with no clear D. Trimming cost V 5 bases and J 4 bases, with 18 bases left between them. This CDR3 is 15 amino acids long. Germline V gives CDR1 SGHKS, CDR2 YYEKEE (reference sequence). As DNA, the CDR3 is TGTGCCAGCAGACGCCCGGGGAACCTTAGCTATGGCTACACCTTC. Translating gives CASRRPGNLSYGYTF.

The V gene is TRBV11-3, the J gene TRBJ2-1, with 7 bases aligning to TRBD1. The length of the CDR3 is 13 residues. Germline CDR1 reads SGHNT; CDR2 reads YENEEA. V dropped 3 bases and J dropped 5; count of bases not matched to a gene: 1. DNA of the CDR3: TGTGCCAGCAGCTTTGACAGGGACAATGAGCAGTTCTTC. This codes for CASSFDRDNEQFF. The whole variable domain, filled in from reference TRBV11-3 and TRBJ2-1, reads EAGVVQSPRYKIIEKKQPVAFWCNPISGHNTLYWYLQNLGQGPELLIRYENEEAVDDSQLPKDRFSAERLKGVDSTLKIQPAELGDSAVYLCASSFDRDNEQFFGPGTRLTVL.

This clone came up a few times. The rearrangement joins TRBV7-9 to TRBJ1-2, with 9 bases fitting TRBD1. Germline values: CDR1 SEHNR, CDR2 FQNEAQ (reference sequence). The trim removed 5 bases at V and 2 bases at J, leaving 3 bases unmatched. The CDR3 has 14 residues. DNA for the CDR3: TGTGCCAGCAGCCGGACAGGGGACAACTATGGCTACACCTTC. As protein: CASSRTGDNYGYTF.

The genes are TRBV7-2 and TRBJ2-5, with D possibly being TRBD2 (5 bases). The CDR3 runs to 13 residues. CDR1 is SGHTA, CDR2 FQGNSA, per germline. The ends were cut back, 6 bases at V and 5 bases at J, with 13 bases in the middle. This CDR3 is CASSRDLAETQYF. The CDR3 DNA reads as TGTGCCAGCAGTAGGGATTTAGCGGAGACCCAGTACTTC.

The chain combines TRBV6-6 with TRBJ1-2, with TRBD1 matching over 7 bases. Per germline, CDR1 MNHNY and CDR2 SVGAGI (reference sequence). J gave up 2 bases and V 6 bases, and 3 bases lay outside the gene matches. CDR3 length equals 13 residues. This CDR3 is CASSPTGNYGYTF. The CDR3 nucleotides read TGTGCCAGCAGCCCGACAGGGAACTATGGCTACACCTTC.

This clone has just one count. This chain connects TRBV7-8 to TRBJ1-1; D perhaps matches TRBD1 (6 bases). The V end was cut by 1 base, the J end by 1 base, with 13 bases between. Germline V gene lookup returns CDR1 SGHVS and CDR2 FQNEAQ. There are 16 residues in the CDR3. CDR3 DNA: TGTGCCAGCAGCTTAGTTGGGGGCAGACAGAACACTGAAGCTTTCTTT. It codes for CASSLVGGRQNTEAFF. Supplemented by reference TRBV7-8 and TRBJ1-1, the full variable domain reads GAGVSQSPRYKVAKRGQDVALRCDPISGHVSLFWYQQALGQGPEFLTYFQNEAQLDKSGLPSDRFFAERPEGSVSTLKIQRTQQEDSAVYLCASSLVGGRQNTEAFFGQGTRLTVV.

The chain uses TRBV15 and TRBJ2-1; TRBD1 might be the D (5 bases). The CDR3 is 14 residues long. The ends were cut back, 6 bases at V and 8 bases at J, with 17 bases in the middle. CDR1 is LNHNV, CDR2 YYDKDF, per germline (reference sequence). Here the CDR3 reads CATSQTAPGDEQFF. In DNA form, the CDR3 reads TGTGCCACCAGTCAGACAGCTCCTGGGGATGAGCAGTTCTTC. The full variable domain, completed using reference TRBV15 and TRBJ2-1, is DAMVIQNPRYQVTQFGKPVTLSCSQTLNHNVMYWYQQKSSQAPKLLFHYYDKDFNNEADTPDNFQSRRPNTSFCFLDIRSPGLGDTAMYLCATSQTAPGDEQFFGPGTRLTVL.

The chain carries TRBV3-1 (or the pseudogene TRBV3-2) and TRBJ2-3; 9 bases line up with TRBD2. CDR3 length: 17 residues. Germline CDR1 reads LGHDT; CDR2 reads YNNKEL (reference sequence). The junction had 9 bases not matched to a gene; V was cut back by 1 base and J by 4 bases. The CDR3 bases are TGTGCCAGCAGCCAAGGGGCTGTTGGCGGGAGGGCAGATACGCAGTATTTT. This sequence encodes CASSQGAVGGRADTQYF.

The chain has TRBV19 and TRBJ1-6, with D possibly TRBD1 on 6 matching bases. This CDR3 spans 14 amino acids. The germline V and J ends were trimmed by 5 bases and 7 bases, with 12 bases remaining between them. CDR1 and CDR2 (germline): LNHDA, SQIVND (reference sequence). The DNA of the CDR3 is TGTGCCAGTAGTCTCCAGGGGTTCAATTCACCCCTCCACTTT. As protein: CASSLQGFNSPLHF.

The chain employs TRBV19 and TRBJ2-1, with 7 bases that match TRBD2. The CDR3 runs to 15 residues. V lost 9 bases and J lost 10; bases outside the gene matches: 18. Germline loops: CDR1 LNHDA, CDR2 SQIVND (reference sequence). DNA of the CDR3: TGTGCCAGCCTGGGGAGCGGGACTCAACCGGGGGAGCAGTTCTTC. This encodes CASLGSGTQPGEQFF.

The rearrangement joins TRBV2 to TRBJ1-3; 8 bases align to TRBD1. Per the germline V gene, CDR1 is SNHLY and CDR2 is FYNNEI. V shed 10 bases, J shed 4 bases, and the junction held 9 bases outside the gene matches. The CDR3 covers 14 residues. The CDR3 DNA is TGTGCCATCCTGGACAGGGAGGGCGGAAACACCATATATTTT. As protein: CAILDREGGNTIYF.

The chain combines TRBV7-2 with TRBJ1-3, with D unclear. In germline, CDR1 is SGHTA, CDR2 FQGNSA. The CDR3 is made up of 13 amino acids. V was cut by 4 bases and J by 1 base, with 5 bases left in between. CDR3 sequence: CASSSTSGNTIYF. As DNA, the CDR3 is TGTGCCAGCAGCTCCACTTCTGGAAACACCATATATTTT.

In its sample, this clone was seen a few times. This chain connects TRBV6-2 or TRBV6-3 to TRBJ2-3; 10 bases map to TRBD2. Looked up from germline, CDR1 is MNHEY and CDR2 is SVGEGT. The CDR3 consists of 15 residues. The V gene end was trimmed by 5 bases and the J gene end by 5 bases; junction bases not matched to a gene: 7. The DNA for the CDR3 is TGTGCCAGCAGTCGATCCCGGACTAGCGGAGATACGCAGTATTTT. Amino acid sequence: CASSRSRTSGDTQYF.

The CDR3 region has the DNA TGTGCCAGCAGTGAAGTCTTTGGGGGGGGCCTTGGCTACACCTTC. It specifies CASSEVFGGGLGYTF. The chain recombines TRBV6-1 with TRBJ1-2; a possible D gene is TRBD1 (6 bases). The germline CDR1 and CDR2 sequences are MNHNS and SASEGT. The V end lost 1 base, the J end lost 7 bases, and 16 bases lay between the germline ends. The CDR3 has 15 residues.